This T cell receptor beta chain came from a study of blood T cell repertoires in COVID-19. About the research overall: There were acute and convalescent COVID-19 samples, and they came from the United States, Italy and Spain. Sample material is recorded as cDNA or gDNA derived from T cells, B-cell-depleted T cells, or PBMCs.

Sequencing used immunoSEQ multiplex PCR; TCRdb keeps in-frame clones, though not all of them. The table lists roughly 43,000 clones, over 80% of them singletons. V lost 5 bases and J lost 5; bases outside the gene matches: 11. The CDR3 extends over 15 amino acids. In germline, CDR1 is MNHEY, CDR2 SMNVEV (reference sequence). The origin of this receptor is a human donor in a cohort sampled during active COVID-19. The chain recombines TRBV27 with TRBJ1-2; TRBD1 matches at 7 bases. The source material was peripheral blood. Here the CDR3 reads CASSPKRDSLYGYTF. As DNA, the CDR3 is TGTGCCAGCAGTCCAAAAAGGGACAGCTTATATGGCTACACCTTC.